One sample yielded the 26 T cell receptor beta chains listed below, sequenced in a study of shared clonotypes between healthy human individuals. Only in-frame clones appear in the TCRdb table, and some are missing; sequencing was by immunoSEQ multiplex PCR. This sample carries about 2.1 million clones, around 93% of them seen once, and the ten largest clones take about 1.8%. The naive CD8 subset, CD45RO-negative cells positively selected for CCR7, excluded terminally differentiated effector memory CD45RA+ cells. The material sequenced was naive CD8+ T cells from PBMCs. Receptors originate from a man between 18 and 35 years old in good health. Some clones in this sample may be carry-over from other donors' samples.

The CDR3 here is CASSLVGPSFEQFF. The CDR3 DNA follows: TGTGCCAGCAGCTTAGTGGGGCCTAGTTTCGAGCAGTTCTTC. The chain recombines TRBV7-8 with TRBJ2-1; perhaps TRBD1 as D (5 bases). Germline V gives CDR1 SGHVS, CDR2 FQNEAQ. The CDR3 runs 14 residues. Trimming took off 1 base at V and 10 bases at J, with 14 bases between the two ends.

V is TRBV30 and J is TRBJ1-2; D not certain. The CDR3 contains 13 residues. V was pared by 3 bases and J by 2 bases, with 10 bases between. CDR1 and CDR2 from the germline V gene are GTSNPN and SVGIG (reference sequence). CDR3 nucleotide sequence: TGTGCCTGGAGCCTCACTACGAACTATGGCTACACCTTC. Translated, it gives CAWSLTTNYGYTF.

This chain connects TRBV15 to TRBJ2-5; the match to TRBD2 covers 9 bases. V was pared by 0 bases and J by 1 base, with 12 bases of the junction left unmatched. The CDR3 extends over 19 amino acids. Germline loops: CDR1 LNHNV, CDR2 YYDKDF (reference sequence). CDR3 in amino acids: CATSRDSYSTSGPQETQYF. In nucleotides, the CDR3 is TGTGCCACCAGCAGAGATTCATACTCGACTAGCGGACCCCAAGAGACCCAGTACTTC.

The CDR3 here is CATSRTSGGTYEQYF. In nucleotides, the CDR3 is TGTGCCACCAGCAGGACTAGCGGGGGTACCTACGAGCAGTACTTC. The genes are TRBV15 and TRBJ2-5, with 12 bases that match TRBD2. With the DNA end fitting TRBJ2-7 better, the J assignment may be wrong. Germline assignment: CDR1 LNHNV and CDR2 YYDKDF (reference sequence). There are 15 residues in the CDR3.

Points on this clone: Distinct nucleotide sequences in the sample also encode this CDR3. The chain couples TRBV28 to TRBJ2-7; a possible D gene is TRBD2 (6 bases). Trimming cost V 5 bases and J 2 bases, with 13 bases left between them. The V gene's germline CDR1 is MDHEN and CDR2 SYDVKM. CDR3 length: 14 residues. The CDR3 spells CASSLTGGTYEQYF. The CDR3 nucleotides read TGTGCCAGCAGTCTGACGGGCGGGACCTACGAGCAGTACTTC.

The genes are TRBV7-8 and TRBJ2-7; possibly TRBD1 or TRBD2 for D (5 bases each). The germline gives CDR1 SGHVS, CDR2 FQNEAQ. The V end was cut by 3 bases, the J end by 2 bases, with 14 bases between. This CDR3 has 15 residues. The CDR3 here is CASSLWASGPYEQYF. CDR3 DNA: TGTGCCAGCAGCTTGTGGGCGTCGGGGCCCTACGAGCAGTACTTC.

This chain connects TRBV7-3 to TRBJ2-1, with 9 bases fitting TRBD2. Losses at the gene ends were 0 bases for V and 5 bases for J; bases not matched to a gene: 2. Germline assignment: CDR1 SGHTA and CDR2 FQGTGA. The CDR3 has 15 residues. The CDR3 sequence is CASSLTREGDNEQFF. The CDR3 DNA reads TGTGCCAGCAGCTTAACGCGGGAGGGGGACAATGAGCAGTTCTTC.

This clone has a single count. The CDR3 sequence: CASSSGILVTYEQYF. The DNA for the CDR3 is TGTGCCAGCAGCTCGGGGATCCTAGTGACCTACGAGCAGTACTTC. V gene TRBV11-2 combines with J gene TRBJ2-7; a weak D match, TRBD2 (5 bases). CDR1 and CDR2 from the germline V gene are SGHAT and FQNNGV. Trimming left V 4 bases short and J 2 bases short, with 15 bases between. This CDR3 is 15 amino acids long. The full variable domain, its missing parts supplied by reference TRBV11-2 and TRBJ2-7, is EAGVAQSPRYKIIEKRQSVAFWCNPISGHATLYWYQQILGQGPKLLIQFQNNGVVDDSQLPKDRFSAERLKGVDSTLKIQPAKLEDSAVYLCASSSGILVTYEQYFGPGTRLTVT.

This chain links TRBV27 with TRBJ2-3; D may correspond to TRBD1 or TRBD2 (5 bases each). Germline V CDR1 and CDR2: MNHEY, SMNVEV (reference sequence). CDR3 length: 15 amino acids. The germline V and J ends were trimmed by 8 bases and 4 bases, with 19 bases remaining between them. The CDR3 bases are TGTGCCAGCGGGGCTTACTTGGGGACGGCAGATACGCAGTATTTT. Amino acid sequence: CASGAYLGTADTQYF.

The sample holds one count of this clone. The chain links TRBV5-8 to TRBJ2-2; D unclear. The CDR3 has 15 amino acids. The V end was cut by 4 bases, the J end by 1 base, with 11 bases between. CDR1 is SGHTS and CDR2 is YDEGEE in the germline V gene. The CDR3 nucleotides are TGTGCCAGCAGCGTACGGTCCCTGAACACCGGGGAGCTGTTTTTT. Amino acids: CASSVRSLNTGELFF.

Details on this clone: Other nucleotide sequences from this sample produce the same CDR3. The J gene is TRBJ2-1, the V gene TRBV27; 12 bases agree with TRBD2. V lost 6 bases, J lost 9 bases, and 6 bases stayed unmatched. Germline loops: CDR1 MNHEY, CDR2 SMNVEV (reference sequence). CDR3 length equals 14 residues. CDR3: CASRLAGGPSEQFF. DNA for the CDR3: TGTGCCAGCAGACTAGCGGGAGGACCCAGTGAGCAGTTCTTC.

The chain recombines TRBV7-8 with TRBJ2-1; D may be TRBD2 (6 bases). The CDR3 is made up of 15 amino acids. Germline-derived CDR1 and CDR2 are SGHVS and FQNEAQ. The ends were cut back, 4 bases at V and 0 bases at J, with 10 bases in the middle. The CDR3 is CASSSGLPSYNEQFF. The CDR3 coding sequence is TGTGCCAGCAGCTCGGGACTGCCCTCCTACAATGAGCAGTTCTTC.

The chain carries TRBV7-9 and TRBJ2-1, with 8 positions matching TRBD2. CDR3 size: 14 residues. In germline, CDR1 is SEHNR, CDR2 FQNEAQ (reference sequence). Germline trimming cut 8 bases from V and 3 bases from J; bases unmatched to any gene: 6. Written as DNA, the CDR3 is TGTGCCAGCGGGAAGCGGGAGCGCTACAATGAGCAGTTCTTC. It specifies CASGKRERYNEQFF.

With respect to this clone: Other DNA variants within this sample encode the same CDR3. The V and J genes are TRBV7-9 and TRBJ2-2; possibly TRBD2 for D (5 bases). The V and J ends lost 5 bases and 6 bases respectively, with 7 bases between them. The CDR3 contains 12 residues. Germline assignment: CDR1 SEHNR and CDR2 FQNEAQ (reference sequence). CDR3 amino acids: CASSPGAGELFF. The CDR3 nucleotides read TGTGCCAGCAGCCCCGGGGCCGGGGAGCTGTTTTTT.

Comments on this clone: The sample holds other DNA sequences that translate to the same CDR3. Written as DNA, the CDR3 is TGCGCCAGCAGTGAGCGGGGGTCTCACTCCTACGAGCAGTACTTC. It is translated as CASSERGSHSYEQYF. J is TRBJ2-7 and V is TRBV10-2, with D perhaps matching TRBD2 (6 bases). This CDR3 is built from 15 residues. CDR1 is WSHSY, CDR2 SAAADI, per germline. Trimming took off 2 bases at V and 0 bases at J, with 11 bases between the two ends.

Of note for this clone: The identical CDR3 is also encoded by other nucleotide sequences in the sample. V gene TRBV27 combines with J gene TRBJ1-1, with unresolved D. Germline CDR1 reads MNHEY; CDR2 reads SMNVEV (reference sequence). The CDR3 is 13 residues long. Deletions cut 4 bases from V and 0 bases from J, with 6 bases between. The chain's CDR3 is CASSSAMNTEAFF. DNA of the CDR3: TGTGCCAGCAGTTCGGCCATGAACACTGAAGCTTTCTTT.

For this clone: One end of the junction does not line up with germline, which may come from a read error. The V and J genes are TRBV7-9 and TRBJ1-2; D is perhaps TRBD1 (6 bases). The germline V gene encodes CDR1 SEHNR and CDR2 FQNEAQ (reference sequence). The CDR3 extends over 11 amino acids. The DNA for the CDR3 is TGTGCCAGCAGCTTGCCCAGACAGGACGCCTTC. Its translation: CASSLPRQDAF.

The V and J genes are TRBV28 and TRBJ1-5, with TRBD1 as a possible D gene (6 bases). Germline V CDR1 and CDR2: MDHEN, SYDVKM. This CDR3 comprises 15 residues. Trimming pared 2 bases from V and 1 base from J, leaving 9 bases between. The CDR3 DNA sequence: TGTGCCAGCAGTTTAGAGGGGGGGAGCAATCAGCCCCAGCATTTT. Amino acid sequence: CASSLEGGSNQPQHF. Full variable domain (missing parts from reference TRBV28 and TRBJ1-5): DVKVTQSSRYLVKRTGEKVFLECVQDMDHENMFWYRQDPGLGLRLIYFSYDVKMKEKGDIPEGYSVSREKKERFSLILESASTNQTSMYLCASSLEGGSNQPQHFGDGTRLSIL.

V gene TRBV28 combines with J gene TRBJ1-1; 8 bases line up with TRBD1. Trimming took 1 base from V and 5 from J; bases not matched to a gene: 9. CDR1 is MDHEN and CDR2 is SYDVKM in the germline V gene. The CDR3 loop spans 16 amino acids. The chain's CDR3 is CASSLSHQGAGTEAFF. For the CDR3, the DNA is TGTGCCAGCAGTTTATCCCATCAGGGGGCAGGAACTGAAGCTTTCTTT.

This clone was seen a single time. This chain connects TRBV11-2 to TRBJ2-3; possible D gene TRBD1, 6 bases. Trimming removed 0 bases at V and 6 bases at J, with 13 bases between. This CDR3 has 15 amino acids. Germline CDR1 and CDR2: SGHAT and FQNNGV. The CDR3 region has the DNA TGTGCCAGCAGCTTAGACCCAGGGGATTGGGATACGCAGTATTTT. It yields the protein CASSLDPGDWDTQYF.

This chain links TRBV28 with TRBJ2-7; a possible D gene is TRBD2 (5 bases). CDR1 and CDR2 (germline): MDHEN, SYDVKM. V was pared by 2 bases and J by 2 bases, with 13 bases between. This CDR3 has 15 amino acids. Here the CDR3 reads CASSLEGASTYEQYF. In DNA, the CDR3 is TGTGCCAGCAGTTTAGAGGGAGCATCAACCTACGAGCAGTACTTC.

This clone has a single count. CDR3 sequence: CSVQGIAGYGYTF. The CDR3 region has the DNA TGCAGCGTTCAAGGAATAGCAGGCTATGGCTACACCTTC. The J gene is TRBJ1-2, the V gene TRBV29-1; D is unclear. The germline V gene has CDR1 SQVTM and CDR2 ANQGSEA. This CDR3 region has 13 residues. V lost 5 bases, J lost 4 bases, and 14 bases lay in between.

The CDR3 here is CASSLGGPHNEQFF. CDR3 DNA: TGTGCCAGCAGCCTCGGAGGGCCCCACAATGAGCAGTTCTTC. The chain combines TRBV7-2 with TRBJ2-1; tentatively, D is TRBD2 (6 bases). Trimming pared 5 bases from V and 5 bases from J, leaving 13 bases between. The CDR3 runs to 14 residues. The germline CDR1 and CDR2 sequences are SGHTA and FQGNSA. The full variable domain, completed using reference TRBV7-2 and TRBJ2-1, is GAGVSQSPSNKVTEKGKDVELRCDPISGHTALYWYRQSLGQGLEFLIYFQGNSAPDKSGLPSDRFSAERTGGSVSTLTIQRTQQEDSAVYLCASSLGGPHNEQFFGPGTRLTVL.

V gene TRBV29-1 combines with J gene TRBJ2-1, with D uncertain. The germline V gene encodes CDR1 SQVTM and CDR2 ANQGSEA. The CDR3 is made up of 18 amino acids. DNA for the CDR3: TGCAGTCACCCGAACCCCGGGCTCGGGTGGGTAGATGGCAATGAGCAGTTCTTC. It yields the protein CSHPNPGLGWVDGNEQFF.

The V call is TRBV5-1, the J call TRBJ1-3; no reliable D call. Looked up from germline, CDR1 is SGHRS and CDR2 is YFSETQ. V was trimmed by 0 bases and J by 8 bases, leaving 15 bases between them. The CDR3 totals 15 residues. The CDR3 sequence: CASSLDGKAEDTIYF. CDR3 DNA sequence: TGCGCCAGCAGCTTGGATGGGAAAGCCGAAGACACCATATATTTT.

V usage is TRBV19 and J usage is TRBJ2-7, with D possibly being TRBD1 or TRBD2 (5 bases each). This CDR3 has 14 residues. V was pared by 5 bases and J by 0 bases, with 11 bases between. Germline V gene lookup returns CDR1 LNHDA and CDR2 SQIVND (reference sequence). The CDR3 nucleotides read TGTGCCAGTAGTGTCGGGACGGTCTCCTACGAGCAGTACTTC. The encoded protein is CASSVGTVSYEQYF.